Below are 21 T cell receptor beta chains sequenced from a single sample in a study of response to subunit inactivated influenza vaccine. One entry per CDR3 protein results from TCRdb running MiXCR on the RT-PCR reads. Of around 570,000 distinct CDR3 sequences detected, less than 8% appear once; the ten largest clones hold 10% to 15%. The specimen was PBMCs from blood, collected around 25 months after vaccination. All receptors derive from a man aged 45 to 70 who received an inactivated influenza vaccine.

This clonotype was seen a handful of times. V gene TRBV2 combines with J gene TRBJ2-6; 9 positions agree with TRBD1. Germline values: CDR1 SNHLY, CDR2 FYNNEI. This CDR3 has 18 amino acids. Unmatched junction bases numbered 10, after V lost 6 bases and J lost 1 base. CDR3 residues: CASRSSGQGHSGANVLTF. The CDR3 coding sequence is TGTGCCAGCAGATCTTCGGGACAGGGCCATTCTGGGGCCAACGTCCTGACTTTC.

This clonotype was recorded at least ten times. The chain joins TRBV5-1 to TRBJ2-5; 10 nucleotides line up with TRBD1. Germline assignment: CDR1 SGHRS and CDR2 YFSETQ. The CDR3 is made up of 16 amino acids. Trimming removed 0 bases from V and 2 bases from J; junction bases left unmatched: 4. The CDR3 is CASSLGQGARQETQYF. CDR3 in DNA: TGCGCCAGCAGCTTGGGACAGGGGGCAAGGCAAGAGACCCAGTACTTC.

This clonotype turned up a few times. The chain carries TRBV29-1 and TRBJ1-1, with D possibly matching TRBD1 (6 bases). With 4 bases removed from V and 5 bases from J, the gap between germline ends came to 14 bases. The CDR3 is 13 amino acids. CDR1 SQVTM and CDR2 ANQGSEA come from the germline V gene. CDR3 bases: TGCAGCGTTGCTCAGACAGGCACAACTGAAGCTTTCTTT. Its protein product is CSVAQTGTTEAFF.

A note on this clonotype: A much larger clone lies one base from this, so it may be a read error. This chain connects TRBV4-3 to TRBJ1-1; D unclear. This CDR3 is 13 amino acids long. CDR1 LGHNA and CDR2 YSLEER come from the germline V gene. The CDR3 nucleotides read TGCGCCAGCAGTACCGGGATGGGCACTGAAGCTCTCTTT. This gives the protein CASSTGMGTEALF.

This clonotype showed up just a few times. The chain links TRBV7-9 to TRBJ2-7; TRBD2 might be the D (6 bases). Germline V gene data show CDR1 as SEHNR and CDR2 as FQNEAQ (reference sequence). The CDR3 sequence is 14 residues long. The CDR3 loop reads CSGSRLDTFSEQYF. CDR3 DNA: TGTTCCGGCAGCCGACTAGATACCTTCTCCGAGCAGTACTTC. Full variable domain (rest looked up from reference TRBV7-9 and TRBJ2-7): DTGVSQNPRHKITKRGQNVTFRCDPISEHNRLYWYRQTLGQGPEFLTYFQNEAQLEKSRLLSDRFSAERPKGSFSTLEIQRTEQGDSAMYLCSGSRLDTFSEQYFGPGTRLTVT.

As regards this clonotype: The junction departs from germline at one end; a sequencing error may be responsible. The chain recombines TRBV15 with TRBJ2-1; 12 bases line up with TRBD2. Germline CDR1 LNHNV, CDR2 YYDKDF (reference sequence). This CDR3 is 16 amino acids long. CDR3 sequence reads: CANSSRLAGGSNEQFF. In DNA, the CDR3 is TGTGCCAACAGCAGCCGCCTAGCGGGAGGGTCCAATGAGCAGTTCTTC. Together with reference TRBV15 and TRBJ2-1, the CDR3 gives the full variable domain: DAMVIQNPRYQVTQFGKPVTLSCSQTLNHNVMYWYQQKSSQAPKLLFHYYDKDFNNEADTPDNFQSRRPNTSFCFLDIRSPGLGDTAMYLCANSSRLAGGSNEQFFGPGTRLTVL.

Only a few counts were recorded for this clonotype. The chain uses TRBV28 and TRBJ1-6; D gene ambiguous. The CDR3 spans 15 residues. V was pared by 10 bases and J by 0 bases, with 13 bases between. CDR1 is MDHEN, CDR2 SYDVKM, per germline. CDR3 region: CATTTTNSYNSPLHF. The CDR3 nucleotides are TGTGCCACCACTACTACAAACTCCTATAATTCACCCCTCCACTTT.

The V call is TRBV20-1, the J call TRBJ2-7; D is possibly TRBD2 (7 bases). Germline values: CDR1 DFQATT, CDR2 SNEGSKA (reference sequence). This CDR3 spans 13 amino acids. The V gene lost 3 bases and the J gene lost 8 bases, with 17 bases spanning the gap. As DNA, the CDR3 is TGCAGTGCTAGTGGGGGGGCGACGTACAAGCAGTACTTC. Protein: CSASGGATYKQYF.

This clonotype was picked up a small number of times. This rearrangement joins TRBV9 to TRBJ2-7; TRBD2 aligns across 11 bases. Germline CDR1 SGDLS, CDR2 YYNGEE. The junction had 9 bases not matched to a gene; V was cut back by 3 bases and J by 7 bases. This CDR3 has 15 residues. CDR3 DNA: TGTGCCAGCAGCGCCGTAGCGGGAGGGTCCATGGAGCAGTACTTC. Its protein product is CASSAVAGGSMEQYF.

CDR3 sequence: CASGSNEREIYTF. As DNA, the CDR3 is TGTGCCAGCGGATCGAACGAACGGGAGATCTACACCTTC. The rearrangement links TRBV12-3 or TRBV12-4 to TRBJ1-2; unclear D gene. The CDR3 totals 13 residues. V was cut by 8 bases and J by 10 bases, with 20 bases left in between.

The CDR3: CSARDPGGKNIQYF. CDR3 in DNA: TGCAGTGCTAGAGATCCAGGAGGGAAAAACATTCAGTACTTC. The chain combines TRBV20-1 with TRBJ2-4; a weak D match, TRBD2 (6 bases). Germline V gives CDR1 DFQATT, CDR2 SNEGSKA (reference sequence). V gave up 0 bases and J gave up 4 bases, with 10 bases separating them. The CDR3 length is 14 residues.

This clonotype was counted a few times. The chain links TRBV5-4 to TRBJ2-5, with 12 positions matching TRBD2. V lost 2 bases, J lost 6 bases, and 8 bases stayed unmatched. The CDR3 length is 16 residues. Germline V gives CDR1 SGHNT, CDR2 YYREEE (reference sequence). The CDR3 region is CASSFDPTSGGKTQYF. For the CDR3, the DNA is TGTGCCAGCAGCTTCGACCCGACTAGCGGGGGAAAGACCCAGTACTTC.

This clonotype was detected a few times. It may be a read error: a sequence one base away is much more abundant. The chain employs TRBV12-3 or TRBV12-4 and TRBJ2-5; D not certain. Trimming pared 6 bases from V and 8 bases from J, leaving 13 bases between. The length of the CDR3 is 12 residues. The CDR3 sequence: CASSRARDTQYF. CDR3 DNA sequence: TGTGCCAGCAGCCGGGCTCGAGATACCCAGTACTTC.

This clonotype was detected only a few times. The chain employs TRBV4-3 and TRBJ1-2; 9 bases are shared with TRBD1. J gave up 10 bases and V 0 bases, and 9 bases lay outside the gene matches. The germline gives CDR1 LGHNA, CDR2 YSLEER. This CDR3 has 15 amino acids. CDR3 in amino acids: CASSQDLRDRAVYTF. CDR3 nucleotides: TGCGCCAGCAGCCAAGATCTCCGGGACAGGGCCGTCTACACCTTC.

This clonotype has ten or more counts. V and J are TRBV5-1 and TRBJ2-7; 7 bases line up with TRBD2. The CDR3 is 16 residues long. Germline CDR1 is SGHRS and CDR2 is YFSETQ. The V gene end was trimmed by 0 bases and the J gene end by 2 bases; junction bases not matched to a gene: 8. In nucleotides, the CDR3 is TGCGCCAGCAGCTTGGGATCTAGCGGACCCACCTACGAGCAGTACTTC. Translated: CASSLGSSGPTYEQYF.

In this sample, this clonotype turned up many times. This chain connects TRBV12-3 or TRBV12-4 to TRBJ1-5; 9 bases fit TRBD1. The CDR3 runs to 17 residues. The junction had 12 bases not matched to a gene; V was cut back by 5 bases and J by 4 bases. This CDR3 reads CASSKSGTGSWNQPQHF. DNA of the CDR3: TGTGCCAGCAGTAAATCCGGGACAGGGAGTTGGAATCAGCCCCAGCATTTT.

The gene calls are TRBV20-1 and TRBJ2-1, with D tentatively TRBD1 (5 bases). Trimming removed 6 bases from V and 2 bases from J, with 8 bases in between. Germline lookup yields CDR1 DFQATT and CDR2 SNEGSKA (reference sequence). This CDR3 is 12 amino acids long. The CDR3 sequence: CSAETAYNEQFF. For the CDR3, the DNA is TGCAGTGCCGAGACAGCCTACAATGAGCAGTTCTTC.

In regard to this clonotype: A much larger clone lies a single base off, so this may be a read error. The chain has TRBV3-1 and TRBJ2-7; D unresolved. CDR3 length: 14 residues. Germline assignment: CDR1 LGHDT and CDR2 YNNKEL (reference sequence). DNA for the CDR3: TGTGCCAGCAGCCAAGGGTCAATCTCCTACGAGCAGGACTTC. It is translated as CASSQGSISYEQDF.

This clonotype was observed a handful of times. The chain combines TRBV9 with TRBJ1-2, with a weak D call TRBD1 (5 bases). CDR3 length: 14 amino acids. Trimming removed 4 bases from V and 6 bases from J, with 16 bases in between. CDR1 and CDR2 from the germline V gene are SGDLS and YYNGEE. The CDR3 coding sequence is TGTGCCAGCAGCATCCAAGACAGACTAGATGGCTACACCTTC. Translation: CASSIQDRLDGYTF.

This clonotype has more than one count but fewer than ten. The gene calls are TRBV4-2 and TRBJ1-1; D remains ambiguous. The CDR3 has 17 residues. Germline CDR1 reads LGHNA; CDR2 reads YNFKEQ. V lost 1 base and J lost 0, with 15 bases in between. CDR3 sequence: CASSQGGLLVMNTEAFF. In DNA, the CDR3 is TGTGCCAGCAGCCAAGGAGGTCTACTAGTAATGAACACTGAAGCTTTCTTT.

This clonotype was seen more than once but under ten times. V and J are TRBV18 and TRBJ2-1; D unresolved. Germline CDR1 reads KGHSH; CDR2 reads LQKENI. The CDR3 covers 15 residues. Trimming shortened V by 0 bases and J by 6 bases, and 12 bases separated the two germline ends. The CDR3 protein is CASSPPNRRANEQFF. CDR3 sequence (DNA): TGTGCCAGCTCACCACCGAACAGAAGGGCCAATGAGCAGTTCTTC.